These T cell receptor beta chains were read from a single sample in a study of T cells expressing NK-cell markers. TCRdb reprocessed the 5' RACE reads, keeping one entry per CDR3 protein, no DNA. The repertoire shows roughly 420,000 distinct CDR3 sequences; the top ten hold 7.3%. Input material: blood T cells: a sorted CD56 or NKG2C T cell subset, CD4+ or CD8+ T cells, or bulk PBMC T cells (not recorded which). Receptor source: a woman aged 18 to 75 in good health. CDR3s include the opening cysteine and the closing phenylalanine or tryptophan.

v_gene: TRBV5-1
j_gene: TRBJ2-7
CDR3aa: CASAPVPGASHEQYF

v_gene: TRBV20-1
j_gene: TRBJ1-6
CDR3aa: CSAFHSLTGGNNSPLHF

v_gene: TRBV5-1
j_gene: TRBJ1-5
CDR3aa: CASSLFPSVQPQHF

v_gene: TRBV3-1
j_gene: TRBJ2-5
CDR3aa: CASSQVFKQETQYF

v_gene: TRBV12-3/TRBV12-4
j_gene: TRBJ1-1
CDR3aa: CASSLPLTMNTEAFF

v_gene: TRBV6-1
j_gene: TRBJ2-7
CDR3aa: CASSRRTGGLSYEQYF

v_gene: TRBV15
j_gene: TRBJ2-7
CDR3aa: CATSRDRVYYEQYF

v_gene: TRBV6-2/TRBV6-3
j_gene: TRBJ1-4
CDR3aa: CASSSTWKDEKLFF

v_gene: TRBV4-3
j_gene: TRBJ2-5
CDR3aa: CASSQDAAGGQETQYF

v_gene: TRBV20-1
j_gene: TRBJ2-1
CDR3aa: CSARGREDPYNEQFF

v_gene: TRBV20-1
j_gene: TRBJ2-7
CDR3aa: CSARGDRSFYEQYF

v_gene: TRBV20-1
j_gene: TRBJ2-7
CDR3aa: CSVITGLNSYEQYF

v_gene: TRBV7-9
j_gene: TRBJ2-6
CDR3aa: CASKNAISGANVLTF

v_gene: TRBV7-8
j_gene: TRBJ2-2
CDR3aa: CASSLWDIIAANTGELFF

v_gene: TRBV14
j_gene: TRBJ2-5
CDR3aa: CASSSPAGAETQYF

v_gene: TRBV2
j_gene: TRBJ1-1
CDR3aa: CASRGQGSEAFF

v_gene: TRBV7-9
j_gene: TRBJ2-5
CDR3aa: CASSQGQNFQETQYF